This TCR beta chain is drawn from a study of early T cells in non-severe SARS-CoV-2 infection. Study information: Unsorted whole-blood RNA was sequenced in bulk, leaving chains unpaired.

Overall study results and limits: Matches to VDJdb favored anti-spike CD8 responses and missed private and CD4 specificities.

There are 15 residues in the CDR3. Germline values: CDR1 MGHDK, CDR2 SYGVNS. Unmatched junction bases numbered 0, after V lost 2 bases and J lost 1 base. The table lists this clonotype with a few counts. What it recognizes is unknown. Individual cDNA molecules received unique molecular identifiers. MiXCR, applied by TCRdb to the 5' RACE reads, yields one record per CDR3 protein. In the table there are under 85,000 distinct CDR3 sequences, more than 10% of which are singletons. The sequence derives from an adult who was a healthcare worker with PCR-confirmed SARS-CoV-2 infection or an uninfected control (not recorded which). The donor label of this sample is uncertain. J is TRBJ2-3 and V is TRBV25-1; the match to TRBD2 covers 10 bases. Sequences were derived from whole blood, sampled at baseline. CDR3 loop: CASSELAGGTDTQYF. The CDR3 DNA sequence: TGTGCCAGCAGTGAACTAGCGGGAGGCACAGATACGCAGTATTTT.